These T cell receptor beta chains were read from a single sample in a study of T-cell memory formation after mild COVID-19. TCRdb reprocessed the 5' RACE reads with MiXCR, giving one entry per CDR3 protein. The data show approximately 440,000 distinct CDR3 sequences, 15% to 25% seen once. Sequencing used PBMCs or a T cell subset sorted from them (not recorded which). The source of these receptors is an adult woman who had mild COVID-19 (a few samples of this study predate the infection). Cell type and time point are not known. Each CDR3 is given with its conserved first and last residue. The order of the fields is V gene, clone size, J gene, CDR3 length, D gene, CDR3 DNA, CDR3 protein. D genes are given only for firm matches. Clone size is shown for a subset of rows, as once, few, many or a class of expanded clone.

TRBV5-4	few	TRBJ2-1	15	NA	TGTGCCAGCAGCCCAGGGGGGGCCCGGGACAATGAGCAGTTCTTC	CASSPGGARDNEQFF
TRBV20-1	NA	TRBJ2-7	12	TRBD2	TGCAGTGTCTCTAGCGGGGGTTACGAGCAGTACTTC	CSVSSGGYEQYF
TRBV29-1	NA	TRBJ1-3	16	TRBD1	TGCAGCGTTGGGAGGGCAGGGGGGACGCACGGAAACACCATATATTTT	CSVGRAGGTHGNTIYF
TRBV4-3	few	TRBJ2-3	17	NA	TGCGCCAGCAGCCAAGGTCCAACGTTGGCTAGCACAGATACGCAGTATTTT	CASSQGPTLASTDTQYF
TRBV7-9	few	TRBJ1-2	12	NA	TGTGCCAGCAGCAACCTGGACAAATCCACGACCTTC	CASSNLDKSTTF
TRBV6-6	NA	TRBJ1-1	14	NA	TGTGCCAGCAGGCGGGGGGCCTTGAACACTGAAGCTTTCTTT	CASRRGALNTEAFF
TRBV12-3/TRBV12-4	NA	TRBJ2-1	16	NA	TGTGCCAGCAGTTCACAGGGAGGGGCGTCCTACAATGAGCAGTTCTTC	CASSSQGGASYNEQFF
TRBV7-7	many	TRBJ1-1	13	NA	TGTGCCAGCAGTCAGGGCTATAACACTGAAGCTTTCTTT	CASSQGYNTEAFF
TRBV29-1	many	TRBJ1-5	13	TRBD1	TGCAGCGTCGGGGGGACAGGGAATCAGCCCCAGCATTTT	CSVGGTGNQPQHF
TRBV7-2	NA	TRBJ2-7	16	TRBD2	TGTGCCAGCAGCCGGGAGGCTGGACTAAGCTCCTACGAGCAGTACTTC	CASSREAGLSSYEQYF
TRBV27	few	TRBJ2-7	14	NA	TGTGCCAGCAGTCTCCAGGGATTCGGGGGCGAGCAGTACTTC	CASSLQGFGGEQYF
TRBV2	many	TRBJ1-5	15	NA	TGTGCCAGCAGCCCCCTGGGATCGGGCAATCAGCCCCAGCATTTT	CASSPLGSGNQPQHF
TRBV2	many	TRBJ2-7	14	NA	TGTGCCAGCAGTGAAGCGTCGGGGCCCTACGAGCAGTACTTC	CASSEASGPYEQYF
TRBV5-6	NA	TRBJ2-1	14	TRBD1	TGTGCCAGCACCAAGGACAGGGTTCTTCATGAGCAGTTCTTC	CASTKDRVLHEQFF
TRBV12-3/TRBV12-4	many	TRBJ2-3	12	NA	TGTGCCAGCAGTTTTTCAGCGAATACGCAGTATTTT	CASSFSANTQYF
TRBV7-9	NA	TRBJ2-3	16	NA	TGTGCCAGCAGCTCCGACCCCGGATATAGCACAGATACGCAGTATTTT	CASSSDPGYSTDTQYF
TRBV6-2/TRBV6-3	few	TRBJ1-1	14	TRBD1	TGTGCCAGCAGTTCCCCGGACAGGGTGACTGAAGCTTTCTTT	CASSSPDRVTEAFF
TRBV4-3	NA	TRBJ2-3	15	NA	TGCGCCAGCAGCCAAGATGTGGGGGTGGCGGATACGCAGTATTTT	CASSQDVGVADTQYF
TRBV3-1	many	TRBJ2-3	15	NA	TGTGCCAGCACTCCCGGGCGGGTTATAACAGATACGCAGTATTTT	CASTPGRVITDTQYF
TRBV20-1	few	TRBJ2-3	14	NA	TGCAGTGCTAGAAGTGGGGGGGCTACAGATACGCAGTATTTT	CSARSGGATDTQYF
TRBV4-2	few	TRBJ1-4	16	NA	TGTGCCAGCAGCCAAGAAGGATATCTTAAGGATGAAAAACTGTTTTTT	CASSQEGYLKDEKLFF
TRBV30	few	TRBJ1-1	18	TRBD1	TGTGCCTGGAGTGGCTTTTGGGGACAGGGGGCGGAGTCCACTGAAGCTTTCTTT	CAWSGFWGQGAESTEAFF
TRBV25-1	few	TRBJ2-7	14	NA	TGTGCCAGCACCCTAGGGAAGGGTTCCTACGAGCAGTACTTC	CASTLGKGSYEQYF
TRBV6-6	NA	TRBJ1-5	17	NA	TGTGCCAGCAGCCCCTTAGCCGGGACGGACATCTATCAGCCCCAGCATTTT	CASSPLAGTDIYQPQHF
TRBV6-2/TRBV6-3	NA	TRBJ1-5	17	NA	TGTGCCAGCAGTTACTCACGGGCCAGGGGACTAGATCAGCCCCAGCATTTT	CASSYSRARGLDQPQHF